This TCR beta chain derives from a study of blood T cell repertoires in COVID-19. Profiling relied on immunoSEQ multiplex PCR, and the TCRdb table lists in-frame clones only, not all of them. The data contain 350,000 to 450,000 clones, roughly nine tenths of them singletons. The CDR3 totals 14 residues. From germline, CDR1 is SGHTA and CDR2 FQGNSA. Trimming stripped 4 bases from V and 2 bases from J, with 8 bases between. This receptor was identified in a man in his thirties or forties who had recovered from COVID-19. The sample was PBMCs or T cells enriched from blood (not recorded which). The rearrangement uses TRBV7-2 and TRBJ2-2; the D gene is possibly TRBD1 (6 bases). The CDR3 DNA follows: TGTGCCAGCAGCTCCAGGGGAAACACCGGGGAGCTGTTTTTT. Residues: CASSSRGNTGELFF.